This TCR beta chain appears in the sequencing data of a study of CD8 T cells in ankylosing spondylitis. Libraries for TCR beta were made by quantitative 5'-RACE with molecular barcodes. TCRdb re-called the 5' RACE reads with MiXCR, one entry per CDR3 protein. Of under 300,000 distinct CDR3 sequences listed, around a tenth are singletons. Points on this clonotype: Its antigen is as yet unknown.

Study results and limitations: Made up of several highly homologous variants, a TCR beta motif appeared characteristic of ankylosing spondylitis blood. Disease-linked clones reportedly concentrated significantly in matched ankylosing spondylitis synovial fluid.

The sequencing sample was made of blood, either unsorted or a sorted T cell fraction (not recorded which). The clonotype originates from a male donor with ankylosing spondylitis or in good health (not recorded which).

Here the CDR3 reads CASTATSGYTF. As DNA, the CDR3 is TGTGCCAGCACGGCGACCTCTGGCTACACCTTC. The chain has TRBV6-6 and TRBJ1-2; D not certain. From germline, CDR1 is MNHNY and CDR2 SVGAGI (reference sequence). The CDR3 contains 11 residues. V lost 7 bases and J lost 7, with 10 bases in between.